This TCR beta chain was observed in a study of cytotoxic CD8 clonotypes in ibrutinib-treated CLL. Overall study: Of the patients, about 12 were relapsed/refractory, over 14 treatment-naive and 17 to 18 IGHV unmutated. Sequencing produced an average of about 280,000 productive templates and 94,082 productive rearrangements per sample.

Points on this clone: Its antigen is not identified.

Sequenced by immunoSEQ multiplex PCR; TCRdb stores in-frame clones only, minus some. The table records some 140,000 clones, roughly 80% of them present only once. Per the germline V gene, CDR1 is LNHDA and CDR2 is SQIVND (reference sequence). The CDR3 contains 14 residues. Trimming removed 6 bases from V and 7 bases from J; junction bases left unmatched: 12. Study-wide points: The study found public clonotypes uncommon, contracting or stable on treatment. Clonality rose at ibrutinib response and fell back toward baseline at progression.

The sample in question was PBMCs, obtained after 24 months of ibrutinib treatment. J is TRBJ2-7 and V is TRBV19, with 7 bases aligning to TRBD1. This TCR was recovered from a human donor with chronic lymphocytic leukemia. This CDR3 is CASSLDRDRGEQYF. CDR3 bases: TGTGCCAGTAGCCTCGACAGGGATCGAGGGGAGCAGTACTTC.